Below, 23 T cell receptor beta chains from the same sample are listed, as sequenced in a study of T cell repertoires in cytomegalovirus infection. TCRdb called the reads again in MiXCR, with one record for every CDR3 protein. The data show approximately 150,000 distinct CDR3 sequences, about 20% seen once. Their recognized antigens are unknown. Material: CD8+ T cells from cultured PBMCs, obtained from culture after CMV antigen stimulation. Receptor source: a human donor in good health (CMV status not recorded). Some clones in this sample may be carry-over from other donors' samples.

The chain carries TRBV7-6 and TRBJ1-6, with D possibly TRBD1 on 5 matching bases. CDR1 is SGHVS and CDR2 is FNYEAQ in the germline V gene. V was cut by 4 bases and J by 11 bases, with 18 bases left in between. The CDR3 contains 15 residues. Here the CDR3 reads CASSYATEGIAPLHF. For the CDR3, the DNA is TGTGCCAGCAGCTATGCGACAGAGGGGATCGCACCCCTCCACTTT.

This clonotype was recorded a few times. This chain uses TRBV7-8 with TRBJ1-2; no clear D. The CDR3 contains 15 residues. In germline, CDR1 is SGHVS, CDR2 FQNEAQ. V was trimmed by 5 bases and J by 8 bases, leaving 21 bases between them. The CDR3: CASSANRGTGLGYTF. The CDR3 coding sequence is TGTGCCAGCAGCGCGAATCGGGGAACTGGGTTGGGCTACACCTTC.

The rearrangement links TRBV6-8 to TRBJ2-1; D call uncertain. This CDR3 region has 13 residues. Germline CDR1 MNHGY, CDR2 SAAAGT. V was shortened by 10 bases and J by 4 bases, with 14 bases between the two germline ends. This chain's CDR3 is CATPRNGYNEQFF. The CDR3 DNA reads as TGTGCCACCCCGCGGAATGGTTACAATGAGCAGTTCTTC.

This clonotype was observed a handful of times. This rearrangement joins TRBV4-1 to TRBJ2-5, with D tentatively TRBD2 (6 bases). V was cut by 3 bases and J by 3 bases, with 14 bases left in between. From germline, CDR1 is MGHRA and CDR2 YSYEKL. The CDR3 contains 15 residues. The CDR3 reads CASSHPKEGKETQYF. CDR3 in DNA: TGCGCCAGCAGCCACCCAAAGGAGGGTAAAGAGACCCAGTACTTC.

The rearrangement uses TRBV6-6 and TRBJ1-2, with TRBD1 identical over 7 bases. In germline, CDR1 is MNHNY, CDR2 SVGAGI (reference sequence). This CDR3 has 12 residues. With 8 bases clipped from V and 4 bases from J, the junction kept 4 bases outside the gene matches. The CDR3 sequence is CASPTGAYGYTF. DNA for the CDR3: TGTGCCAGCCCCACAGGGGCCTATGGCTACACCTTC.

The chain recombines TRBV7-2 with TRBJ2-5; 7 bases agree with TRBD2. The CDR3 has 18 amino acids. Trimming cost V 2 bases and J 4 bases; bases outside gene matches: 16. The germline V gene encodes CDR1 SGHTA and CDR2 FQGNSA. For the CDR3, the DNA is TGTGCCAGCAGCTTAAAGCTCAGCGGGACGAGGTTAGGAGAGACCCAGTACTTC. It encodes CASSLKLSGTRLGETQYF.

The genes are TRBV12-5 and TRBJ1-2; D is uncertain. In germline, CDR1 is LGHNT, CDR2 FRNRAP. The CDR3 covers 16 residues. V was trimmed by 4 bases and J by 8 bases, leaving 23 bases between them. CDR3 region: CASGSKASESMGGYTF. The CDR3 nucleotides are TGTGCTAGTGGTTCCAAGGCGAGCGAATCTATGGGGGGCTACACCTTC.

This clonotype has a handful of counts. The chain recombines TRBV14 with TRBJ2-7; TRBD1 might be the D (6 bases). V lost 4 bases to trimming and J lost 0 bases, with 13 bases between them. This CDR3 contains 15 residues. CDR1 SGHDN and CDR2 FVKESK come from the germline V gene. Here the CDR3 DNA reads TGTGCCAGCAGCCTCGGACAGAGACCCTCCTACGAGCAGTACTTC. The encoded protein is CASSLGQRPSYEQYF.

The chain uses TRBV28 and TRBJ2-1, with D uncertain. The CDR3 runs 13 residues. Trimming took off 1 base at V and 8 bases at J, with 9 bases between the two ends. Germline V CDR1 and CDR2: MDHEN, SYDVKM. CDR3 region: CASSLSGLDEQFF. The CDR3 DNA follows: TGTGCCAGCAGTTTATCTGGGCTAGATGAGCAGTTCTTC.

This clonotype was counted only a few times. The CDR3 protein is CASSLNPMRGAFF. CDR3 nucleotide sequence: TGTGCCAGCAGCTTAAACCCAATGAGGGGCGCTTTCTTT. The rearrangement uses TRBV11-2 and TRBJ1-1, with D tentatively TRBD1 (5 bases). V was trimmed by 2 bases and J by 11 bases, leaving 15 bases between them. CDR3 length: 13 amino acids. Germline loops: CDR1 SGHAT, CDR2 FQNNGV. Full variable domain (outside the CDR3, taken from reference TRBV11-2 and TRBJ1-1): EAGVAQSPRYKIIEKRQSVAFWCNPISGHATLYWYQQILGQGPKLLIQFQNNGVVDDSQLPKDRFSAERLKGVDSTLKIQPAKLEDSAVYLCASSLNPMRGAFFGQGTRLTVV.

Only a few counts were recorded for this clonotype. The chain combines TRBV7-9 with TRBJ2-5; D is perhaps TRBD1 (6 bases). The CDR3 length is 14 residues. The V gene lost 5 bases and the J gene lost 4 bases, with 14 bases spanning the gap. Germline CDR1 reads SEHNR; CDR2 reads FQNEAQ (reference sequence). The CDR3 DNA sequence: TGTGCCAGCAGCCCACGTGGGGGCGGAGAGACCCAGTACTTC. Amino acid sequence: CASSPRGGGETQYF.

The V gene is TRBV16, the J gene TRBJ1-1, with a possible D match to TRBD1 (6 bases). CDR1 is KGHSY and CDR2 is FQNENV in the germline V gene. The CDR3 spans 15 residues. Trimming pared 2 bases from V and 0 bases from J, leaving 10 bases between. The CDR3 DNA sequence: TGTGCCAGCAGCCAAATGGACAGTATGAACACTGAAGCTTTCTTT. It yields the protein CASSQMDSMNTEAFF.

The chain is built from TRBV6-5 and TRBJ1-6; D unresolved. The CDR3 extends over 16 amino acids. Germline lookup yields CDR1 MNHEY and CDR2 SVGAGI. Trimming stripped 2 bases from V and 8 bases from J, with 16 bases between. This chain's CDR3 is CASSYPPQAVDSPLHF. CDR3 coding DNA: TGTGCCAGCAGTTACCCTCCTCAGGCCGTGGATTCACCCCTCCACTTT.

This clonotype was counted between two and nine times. The V call is TRBV6-1, the J call TRBJ2-7; D is perhaps TRBD1 or TRBD2 (5 bases each). CDR1 is MNHNS and CDR2 is SASEGT in the germline V gene. Trimming took off 5 bases at V and 0 bases at J, with 8 bases between the two ends. The CDR3 runs 13 residues. In DNA, the CDR3 is TGTGCCAGCAGTAGAGGGGACTCCTACGAGCAGTACTTC. Its protein is CASSRGDSYEQYF.

V gene TRBV7-2 combines with J gene TRBJ2-7, with a weak D call TRBD1 (5 bases). From germline, CDR1 is SGHTA and CDR2 FQGNSA. This CDR3 spans 14 amino acids. Trimming took off 5 bases at V and 1 base at J, with 12 bases between the two ends. The CDR3 region is CASSLDSRSYEQYF. The CDR3 DNA reads TGTGCCAGCAGCCTCGACAGTAGGTCCTACGAGCAGTACTTC.

This clonotype was counted only a few times. The chain recombines TRBV7-8 with TRBJ1-4, with unresolved D. CDR1 and CDR2 (germline): SGHVS, FQNEAQ. The length of the CDR3 is 12 residues. V gave up 3 bases and J gave up 8 bases, with 7 bases separating them. For the CDR3, the DNA is TGTGCCAGCAGCTTCTCCCGGGAAAAACTGTTTTTT. The encoded protein is CASSFSREKLFF.

The V and J genes are TRBV5-1 and TRBJ2-3; 13 bases map to TRBD2. With V trimmed by 5 bases and J by 3 bases, 6 bases remained unmatched. Per germline, CDR1 SGHRS and CDR2 YFSETQ. The length of the CDR3 is 16 residues. CDR3 loop: CASSPGTSGETDTQYF. CDR3 DNA: TGCGCCAGCAGTCCCGGGACTAGCGGGGAAACAGATACGCAGTATTTT.

The chain combines TRBV19 with TRBJ2-7, with D perhaps matching TRBD2 (5 bases). Deletions cut 2 bases from V and 5 bases from J, with 13 bases between. CDR1 is LNHDA, CDR2 SQIVND, per germline (reference sequence). This CDR3 contains 14 residues. The CDR3 DNA reads as TGTGCCAGTAGTATAAGGACGGGAAAACACGAGCAGTACTTC. Translating gives CASSIRTGKHEQYF.

Only a few counts were recorded for this clonotype. The CDR3 loop reads CASSYGYYGYTF. CDR3 bases: TGTGCCAGCAGTTACGGGTACTATGGCTACACCTTC. The chain employs TRBV6-5 and TRBJ1-2; D remains unclear. The CDR3 contains 12 residues. CDR1 and CDR2 (germline): MNHEY, SVGAGI. Trimming stripped 2 bases from V and 3 bases from J, with 4 bases between.

The V gene is TRBV12-3 or TRBV12-4, the J gene TRBJ1-2; D is undetermined. Trimming stripped 5 bases from V and 1 base from J, with 8 bases between. The CDR3 extends over 13 amino acids. CDR3 DNA sequence: TGTGCCAGCAGTCATCCGGGTAACTATGGCTACACCTTC. This sequence encodes CASSHPGNYGYTF.

This clonotype was counted only a few times. The genes are TRBV7-2 and TRBJ1-6; no clear D. Looked up from germline, CDR1 is SGHTA and CDR2 is FQGNSA. V was trimmed by 5 bases and J by 9 bases, leaving 20 bases between them. The CDR3 contains 16 residues. In DNA form, the CDR3 reads TGTGCCAGCAGCCCCCTTTTTTCTGGGCAATCTTCACCCCTCCACTTT. Its protein is CASSPLFSGQSSPLHF.

This clonotype was counted a few times. This chain uses TRBV27 with TRBJ1-1, with a possible D match to TRBD1 (6 bases). Deletions cut 6 bases from V and 1 base from J, with 12 bases between. Germline V lookup: CDR1 MNHEY, CDR2 SMNVEV (reference sequence). CDR3 length: 14 residues. The chain's CDR3 is CASRRTEPNTEAFF. The CDR3 DNA reads as TGTGCCAGCAGACGGACAGAACCGAACACTGAAGCTTTCTTT.

In this sample, this clonotype turned up once. This CDR3 reads CASSLSPGLNYGYTF. CDR3 in DNA: TGTGCCAGCAGCTTATCCCCAGGGCTAAACTATGGCTACACCTTC. The rearrangement joins TRBV7-8 to TRBJ1-2, with D possibly TRBD1 on 5 matching bases. The germline V gene has CDR1 SGHVS and CDR2 FQNEAQ. Between the trimmed V and J ends, which lost 2 bases and 2 bases, there was a span of 12 bases. This CDR3 contains 15 residues. The full variable domain, completed using reference TRBV7-8 and TRBJ1-2, is GAGVSQSPRYKVAKRGQDVALRCDPISGHVSLFWYQQALGQGPEFLTYFQNEAQLDKSGLPSDRFFAERPEGSVSTLKIQRTQQEDSAVYLCASSLSPGLNYGYTFGSGTRLTVV.